One and the same sample provided the 2 T cell receptor beta chains below, sequenced in a study of Tregs in tolerant kidney transplant recipients. Recipients received nonmyeloablative bone marrow transplants from related graft donors, with transient mixed chimerism. Libraries were prepared by immunoSEQ multiplex PCR; TCRdb keeps only in-frame clonotypes and omits some of them. Its table records about 15,000 clones. The starting material was CD4+ T cells from blood (PBMCs), obtained 12 months after the transplant. All receptors come from a human patient who received a combined kidney and bone marrow transplant. Some T cells may be supplied by the graft donor.

Of note for this clone: The read finishes 3 residues shy of the CDR3 end, and the germline J gene is used to complete it. This chain links TRBV9 with TRBJ2-1, with D possibly being TRBD1 (6 bases). This CDR3 spans 20 amino acids. V was trimmed by 1 base and J by 0 bases, leaving 23 bases between them. Germline CDR1 reads SGDLS; CDR2 reads YYNGEE. The CDR3 region is CASSVPDLRQVVHSYNEQFF. Incomplete CDR3 DNA: TGTGCCAGCAGCGTACCCGACCTCCGACAGGTAGTCCACTCCTACAATGAG.

As for this clone: The read gets to within 3 residues of the CDR3 end, and the germline J gene fills in the rest. The chain joins TRBV7-3 to TRBJ2-1; D remains unclear. Trimming cost V 6 bases and J 5 bases, with 11 bases left between them. The CDR3 sequence is 13 residues long. Germline V gene data show CDR1 as SGHTA and CDR2 as FQGTGA. The CDR3 bases that were read are TGTGCCAGCAGTCTAGATACGAACAATGAG. Translation gives CASSLDTNNE. The full CDR3 is CASSLDTNNEQFF.